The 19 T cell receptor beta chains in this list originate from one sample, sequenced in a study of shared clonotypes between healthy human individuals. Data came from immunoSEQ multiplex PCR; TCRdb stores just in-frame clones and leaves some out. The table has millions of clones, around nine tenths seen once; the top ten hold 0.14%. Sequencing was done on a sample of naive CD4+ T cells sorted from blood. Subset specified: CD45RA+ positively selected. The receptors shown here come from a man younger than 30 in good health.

The DNA for the CDR3 is TGTGCCAGCAGCTTGGTGGGTAGTGAGCAGTTCTTC. As protein: CASSLVGSEQFF. The rearrangement uses TRBV11-3 and TRBJ2-1; D unresolved. Germline assignment: CDR1 SGHNT and CDR2 YENEEA. There are 12 residues in the CDR3. V lost 3 bases and J 9 bases, leaving 9 bases between the germline ends.

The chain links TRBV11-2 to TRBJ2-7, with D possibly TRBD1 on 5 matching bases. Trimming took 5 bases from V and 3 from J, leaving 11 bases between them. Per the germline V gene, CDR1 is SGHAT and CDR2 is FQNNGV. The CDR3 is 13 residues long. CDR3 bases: TGTGCCAGCAGCACGACAGTTGACTACGAGCAGTACTTC. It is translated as CASSTTVDYEQYF.

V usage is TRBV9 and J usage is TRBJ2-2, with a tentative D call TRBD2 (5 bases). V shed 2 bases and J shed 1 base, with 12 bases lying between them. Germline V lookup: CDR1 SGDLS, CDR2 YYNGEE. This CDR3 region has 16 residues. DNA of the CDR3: TGTGCCAGCAGCGTGCGGGCAGACCGGAACACCGGGGAGCTGTTTTTT. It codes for CASSVRADRNTGELFF. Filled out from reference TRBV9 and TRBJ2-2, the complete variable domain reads DSGVTQTPKHLITATGQRVTLRCSPRSGDLSVYWYQQSLDQGLQFLIQYYNGEERAKGNILERFSAQQFPDLHSELNLSSLELGDSALYFCASSVRADRNTGELFFGEGSRLTVL.

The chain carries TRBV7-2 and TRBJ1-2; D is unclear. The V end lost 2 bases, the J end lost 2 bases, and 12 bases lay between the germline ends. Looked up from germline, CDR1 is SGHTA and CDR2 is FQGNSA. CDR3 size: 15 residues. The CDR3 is CASSLSNIANYGYTF. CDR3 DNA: TGTGCCAGCAGCTTATCAAACATAGCGAACTATGGCTACACCTTC.

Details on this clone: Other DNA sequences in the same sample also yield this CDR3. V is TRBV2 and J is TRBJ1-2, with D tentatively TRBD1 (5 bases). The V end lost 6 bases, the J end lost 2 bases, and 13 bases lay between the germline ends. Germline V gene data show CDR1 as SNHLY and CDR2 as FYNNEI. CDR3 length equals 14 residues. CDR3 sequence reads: CASSGGRTNYGYTF. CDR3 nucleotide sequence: TGTGCCAGCAGCGGGGGACGGACGAACTATGGCTACACCTTC.

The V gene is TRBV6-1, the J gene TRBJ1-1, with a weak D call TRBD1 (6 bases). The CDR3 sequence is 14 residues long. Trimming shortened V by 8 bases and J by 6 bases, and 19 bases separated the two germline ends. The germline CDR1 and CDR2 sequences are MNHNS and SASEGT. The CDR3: CASGPLNGGPEAFF. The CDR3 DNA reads TGTGCCAGCGGCCCCCTCAATGGGGGGCCTGAAGCTTTCTTT.

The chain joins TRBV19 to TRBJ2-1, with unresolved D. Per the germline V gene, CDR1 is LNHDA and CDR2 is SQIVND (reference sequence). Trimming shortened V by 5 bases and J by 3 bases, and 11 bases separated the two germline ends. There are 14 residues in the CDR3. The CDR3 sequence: CASSQAYNYNEQFF. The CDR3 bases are TGTGCCAGTAGTCAGGCTTACAACTACAATGAGCAGTTCTTC.

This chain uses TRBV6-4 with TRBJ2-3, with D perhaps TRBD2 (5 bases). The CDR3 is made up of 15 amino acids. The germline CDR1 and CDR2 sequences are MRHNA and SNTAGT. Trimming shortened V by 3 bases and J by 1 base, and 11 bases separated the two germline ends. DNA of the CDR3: TGTGCCAGCAGTGAAACTAGTGTGGGCACAGATACGCAGTATTTT. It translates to CASSETSVGTDTQYF.

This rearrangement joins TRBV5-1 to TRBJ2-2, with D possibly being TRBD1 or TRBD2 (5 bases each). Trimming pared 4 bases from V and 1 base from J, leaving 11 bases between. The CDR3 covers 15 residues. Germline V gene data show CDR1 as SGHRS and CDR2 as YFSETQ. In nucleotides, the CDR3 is TGCGCCAGCAGCCCGGGACGGAAGAACACCGGGGAGCTGTTTTTT. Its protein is CASSPGRKNTGELFF. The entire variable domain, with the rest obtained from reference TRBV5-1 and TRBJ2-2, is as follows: KAGVTQTPRYLIKTRGQQVTLSCSPISGHRSVSWYQQTPGQGLQFLFEYFSETQRNKGNFPGRFSGRQFSNSRSEMNVSTLELGDSALYLCASSPGRKNTGELFFGEGSRLTVL.

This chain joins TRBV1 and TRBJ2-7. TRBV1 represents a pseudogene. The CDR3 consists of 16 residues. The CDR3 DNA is TGCACCAGCAGCCAAGATCAGGTGACTCGCCCCTACGAGCAGTACTTC. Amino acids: CTSSQDQVTRPYEQYF.

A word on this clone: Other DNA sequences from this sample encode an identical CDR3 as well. The CDR3 spells CASSLRALQETQYF. CDR3 nucleotides: TGTGCCAGCAGCTTGAGGGCTTTACAAGAGACCCAGTACTTC. The chain recombines TRBV5-6 with TRBJ2-5; the D is unclear. Between the trimmed V and J ends, which lost 1 base and 2 bases, there was a span of 9 bases. The CDR3 totals 14 residues. Per germline, CDR1 SGHDT and CDR2 YYEEEE.

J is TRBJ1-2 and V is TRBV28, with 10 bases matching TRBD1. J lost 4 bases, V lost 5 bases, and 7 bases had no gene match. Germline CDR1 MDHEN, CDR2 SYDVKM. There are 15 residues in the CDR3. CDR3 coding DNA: TGTGCCAGCAGTCCCGCGGGACAGGGGTTCTATGGCTACACCTTC. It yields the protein CASSPAGQGFYGYTF.

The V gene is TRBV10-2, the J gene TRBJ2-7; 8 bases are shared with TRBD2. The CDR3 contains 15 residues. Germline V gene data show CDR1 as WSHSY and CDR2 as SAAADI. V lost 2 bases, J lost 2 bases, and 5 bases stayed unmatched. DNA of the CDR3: TGCGCCAGCAGTGAGACAGCGGGGGTACCCTACGAGCAGTACTTC. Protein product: CASSETAGVPYEQYF.

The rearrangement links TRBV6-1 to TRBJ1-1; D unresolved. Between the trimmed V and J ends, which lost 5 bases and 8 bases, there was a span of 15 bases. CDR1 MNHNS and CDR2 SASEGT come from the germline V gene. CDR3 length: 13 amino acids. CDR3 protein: CASSPLGRVEAFF. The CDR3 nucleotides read TGTGCCAGCAGTCCGCTGGGCCGAGTGGAAGCTTTCTTT.

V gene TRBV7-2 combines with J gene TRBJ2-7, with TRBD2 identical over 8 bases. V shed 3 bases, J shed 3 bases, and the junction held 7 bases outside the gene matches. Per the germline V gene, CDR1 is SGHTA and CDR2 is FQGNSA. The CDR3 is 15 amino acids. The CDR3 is CASSFSGTPNYEQYF. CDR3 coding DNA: TGTGCCAGCAGCTTTAGCGGGACCCCAAACTACGAGCAGTACTTC.

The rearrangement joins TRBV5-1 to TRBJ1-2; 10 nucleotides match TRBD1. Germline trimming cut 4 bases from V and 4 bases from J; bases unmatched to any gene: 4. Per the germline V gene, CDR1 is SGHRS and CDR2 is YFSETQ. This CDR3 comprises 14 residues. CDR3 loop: CASSRTGGTYGYTF. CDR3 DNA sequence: TGCGCCAGCAGCCGGACAGGGGGGACCTATGGCTACACCTTC. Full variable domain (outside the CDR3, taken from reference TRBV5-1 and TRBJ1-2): KAGVTQTPRYLIKTRGQQVTLSCSPISGHRSVSWYQQTPGQGLQFLFEYFSETQRNKGNFPGRFSGRQFSNSRSEMNVSTLELGDSALYLCASSRTGGTYGYTFGSGTRLTVV.

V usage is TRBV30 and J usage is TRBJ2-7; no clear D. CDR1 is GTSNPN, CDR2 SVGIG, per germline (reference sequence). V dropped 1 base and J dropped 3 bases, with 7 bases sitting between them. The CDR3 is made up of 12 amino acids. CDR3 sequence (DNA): TGTGCCTGGAGTGGGAAGGGCTACGAGCAGTACTTC. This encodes CAWSGKGYEQYF.

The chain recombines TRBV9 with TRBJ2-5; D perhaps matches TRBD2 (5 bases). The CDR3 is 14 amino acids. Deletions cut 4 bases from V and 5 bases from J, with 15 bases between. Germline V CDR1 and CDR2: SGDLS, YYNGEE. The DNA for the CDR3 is TGTGCCAGCAGCTTTCGAGGGCGCGGGGAGACCCAGTACTTC. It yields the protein CASSFRGRGETQYF.

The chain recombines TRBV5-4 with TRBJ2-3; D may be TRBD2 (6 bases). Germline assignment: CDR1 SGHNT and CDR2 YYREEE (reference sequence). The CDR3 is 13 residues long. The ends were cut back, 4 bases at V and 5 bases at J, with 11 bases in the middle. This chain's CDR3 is CASSLGGQDTQYF. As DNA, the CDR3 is TGTGCCAGCAGCCTCGGGGGTCAAGATACGCAGTATTTT. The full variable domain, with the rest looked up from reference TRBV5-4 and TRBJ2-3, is ETGVTQSPTHLIKTRGQQVTLRCSSQSGHNTVSWYQQALGQGPQFIFQYYREEENGRGNFPPRFSGLQFPNYSSELNVNALELDDSALYLCASSLGGQDTQYFGPGTRLTVL.